The following is a T cell receptor (beta chain) sequence with its context. The sample holds a few counts of this clonotype. It has no known antigen specificity. No much larger clone exists at a distance of one base, and base qualities are not known. This specimen belongs to a study of T cell repertoires in cytomegalovirus infection (dated by TCRdb to the late 2010s). General notes on the study: Peptide stimulations targeted recently identified HLA-C-restricted CMV epitopes, whose presentation resists viral immunomodulation, together with well-studied HLA-B-restricted epitopes. Donor HLA type was relevant to the analysis, because carriage of CMV infection together with the matching HLA type was indicated by public TCR beta signatures. Study-level results and caveats: The ex vivo response was dominated by HLA-C-restricted CMV-specific TCR beta clonotypes, which also provided the single most frequent clonotype in two of eight donors. Carriers of CMV infection plus the relevant HLA type were discriminated by the cumulative frequency of public TCR beta family members in the study cohort and in an independent approximately 350-donor cohort.

The germline ends are 15 bases apart after V is trimmed by 5 bases and J by 1 base. The germline V gene (reference sequence) yields SEHNR for CDR1 and FQNEAQ for CDR2. The CDR3 sequence holds 16 residues, the cysteine and phenylalanine included. Solely the CDR3 DNA is kept, with 48 bases framed from the first base. Reading the label with the study, this specimen's treatment or condition is: in vitro stimulation with specific CMV peptide epitopes to enrich CMV-specific T cells. Sequencing was performed on an Illumina HiSeq 1500. Using fastp at Q25 and MiXCR, TCRdb reprocessed the public reads and kept productive beta chains. Under each unique CDR3 protein, matching rows form one entry showing the most common genes and DNA. This sample comprises about 920,000 distinct CDR3 sequences, about a third of them detected only once. 13% of the sample goes to the ten largest clones.

The sequencing here drew on cultured CD8+ T cells from PBMCs, taken from culture after CMV antigen stimulation. The source is a human donor in good health (CMV status not recorded). Some clones in this sample may be carry-over from other donors' samples. This chain joins TRBV7-9 to TRBJ2-1; the best D guess is TRBD1, with 5 bases matching. The DNA is as follows: TGTGCCAGCAGCCCGATGGTGGGGCTATCCTACAATGAGCAGTTCTTC. Translated, it reads CASSPMVGLSYNEQFF.